Following are 29 T cell receptor beta chains from one sample sequenced in a study of post-analysis software for immune sequencing data. No cognate antigen is known for these TCRs. Study results and limitations: Controls had lower frequencies than patients of 4 or 5 TRBV segments, which included TRBV5-6, TRBV5-1 and TRBV20-1.

Carried by the TCR beta cDNA libraries were unique molecular identifiers. TCRdb recomputed calls from the PCR reads with MiXCR, one row per CDR3 protein. This sample has a few hundred thousand distinct CDR3 sequences, with 36% found just once. Sequenced input: blood. Receptor source: a girl under 18 with multiple sclerosis.

This chain connects TRBV12-3 or TRBV12-4 to TRBJ2-2, with D perhaps assigned TRBD1 or TRBD2 (6 bases each). The V gene lost 7 bases and the J gene lost 0 bases, with 12 bases spanning the gap. This CDR3 spans 15 amino acids. The DNA of the CDR3 is TGTGCCAGCACCATCGGGGGCCCGAACACCGGGGAGCTGTTTTTT. This sequence encodes CASTIGGPNTGELFF.

This clonotype was found many times. CDR3 loop: CAISQGVNSPLHF. The CDR3 bases are TGTGCCATCTCACAGGGGGTCAATTCACCCCTCCACTTT. The genes are TRBV28 and TRBJ1-6; 8 nucleotides agree with TRBD1. V shed 10 bases and J 7 bases; nucleotides not matched to a gene: 6. The CDR3 is made up of 13 amino acids. Germline V gene sequence: CDR1 MDHEN, CDR2 SYDVKM.

This clonotype appeared a single time. A read error may be the cause here, since a much bigger clone is one base away. This chain links TRBV27 with TRBJ1-2; no firm D call. Looked up from germline, CDR1 is MNHEY and CDR2 is SMNVEV (reference sequence). This CDR3 comprises 17 residues. CDR3 bases: TGTGCCAGCAAACCCGAGCGGCGAAACCGGGGAAACTATGGCTGCACCTTC. Translation: CASKPERRNRGNYGCTF.

Points on this clonotype: The CDR3 carries no conserved terminal phenylalanine or tryptophan, so it likely arises from a read error. The chain is built from TRBV7-2 and TRBJ2-3; no definite D call. Trimming shortened V by 9 bases and J by 3 bases, and 19 bases separated the two germline ends. Per the germline V gene, CDR1 is SGHTA and CDR2 is FQGNSA. This CDR3 is 15 amino acids long. The chain's CDR3 is CASSPYVSTTDTQYC. For the CDR3, the DNA is TGTGCCAGTAGCCCCTACGTCAGTACGACAGATACGCAGTATTGT.

This clonotype has a handful of counts. The chain has TRBV7-2 and TRBJ2-4, with D perhaps given as TRBD1 or TRBD2 (5 bases each). The germline CDR1 and CDR2 sequences are SGHTA and FQGNSA. V lost 1 base, J lost 13 bases, and 17 bases lay in between. The CDR3 runs 14 residues. As DNA, the CDR3 is TGTGCCAGCAGCTTAGGTGGGGACCTACTCGTGCAGTACTTC. Protein sequence: CASSLGGDLLVQYF.

This clonotype was recorded many times. The chain uses TRBV6-5 and TRBJ1-2; no clear D. CDR3 size: 13 residues. Trimming took off 6 bases at V and 12 bases at J, with 20 bases between the two ends. Germline CDR1 reads MNHEY; CDR2 reads SVGAGI. The CDR3: CASSLRVGSWNTF. As DNA, the CDR3 is TGTGCCAGCAGCCTTCGAGTAGGATCGTGGAACACCTTC.

The gene calls are TRBV5-5 and TRBJ1-5; D uncertain. Per the germline V gene, CDR1 is SGHKS and CDR2 is YYEKEE (reference sequence). Trimming stripped 1 base from V and 7 bases from J, with 15 bases between. The CDR3 runs to 15 residues. The CDR3 reads CASSLYRGGGQPQHF. CDR3 sequence (DNA): TGTGCCAGCAGCTTGTATCGGGGAGGAGGGCAGCCCCAGCATTTT.

The chain combines TRBV6-1 with TRBJ2-3; TRBD2 aligns across 15 bases. CDR3 length: 18 amino acids. V dropped 6 bases and J dropped 4; count of bases not matched to a gene: 11. The germline gives CDR1 MNHNS, CDR2 SASEGT. CDR3 nucleotides: TGTGCCAGCAGCAGGACTAGCGGGAGGGCCGGTGTCCCAGATACGCAGTATTTT. Amino acid sequence: CASSRTSGRAGVPDTQYF.

The J gene is TRBJ1-2, the V gene TRBV7-9, with 11 nucleotides matching TRBD1. The CDR3 is 14 amino acids. V lost 5 bases and J lost 6; bases outside the gene matches: 5. Germline-derived CDR1 and CDR2 are SEHNR and FQNEAQ (reference sequence). CDR3 protein: CASSLGTGGNGYTF. CDR3 nucleotide sequence: TGTGCCAGCAGCCTAGGGACAGGGGGAAATGGCTACACCTTC.

This clonotype was observed at least ten times. The CDR3 DNA reads TGCAGCGTTTCTGGGGGGAAGGGCAATGAGCAGTTCTTC. It encodes CSVSGGKGNEQFF. The chain combines TRBV29-1 with TRBJ2-1; TRBD2 might be the D (6 bases). The CDR3 contains 13 residues. Trimming pared 5 bases from V and 6 bases from J, leaving 14 bases between. Germline V gives CDR1 SQVTM, CDR2 ANQGSEA.

As concerns this clonotype: At one of its ends the junction is not consistent with the germline gene, which may arise from a read error. The genes are TRBV6-5 and TRBJ2-1; D unclear. The CDR3 is 13 residues long. Germline assignment: CDR1 MNHEY and CDR2 SVGAGI. The chain's CDR3 is CAGSYDGVDEQFF. The CDR3 DNA follows: TGTGCCGGCAGCTACGATGGGGTCGACGAGCAGTTCTTC.

The J gene is TRBJ2-4, the V gene TRBV7-9, with no clear D. The J call may be incorrect, as the DNA end agrees better with TRBJ2-7. This CDR3 region has 12 residues. Germline lookup yields CDR1 SEHNR and CDR2 FQNEAQ (reference sequence). The CDR3: CASSLEVTEQYF. Written as DNA, the CDR3 is TGTGCCAGCAGCTTAGAGGTAACCGAGCAGTACTTC.

There are many counts of this clonotype. The rearrangement joins TRBV6-5 to TRBJ1-1; D uncertain. Per the germline V gene, CDR1 is MNHEY and CDR2 is SVGAGI. CDR3 length: 13 residues. V lost 2 bases to trimming and J lost 2 bases, with 6 bases between them. The chain's CDR3 is CASSYVFNTEAFF. The CDR3 DNA reads TGTGCCAGCAGTTACGTGTTCAACACTGAAGCTTTCTTT.

V gene TRBV20-1 combines with J gene TRBJ2-1, with 10 positions matching TRBD2. The germline V gene encodes CDR1 DFQATT and CDR2 SNEGSKA (reference sequence). CDR3 length: 17 residues. V shed 0 bases, J shed 6 bases, and the junction held 11 bases outside the gene matches. This CDR3 is CSARDRIAGGQINEQFF. For the CDR3, the DNA is TGCAGTGCTAGAGATAGGATAGCGGGAGGCCAAATCAATGAGCAGTTCTTC.

The rearrangement joins TRBV11-3 to TRBJ2-1; D gene uncertain. Trimming stripped 1 base from V and 9 bases from J, with 13 bases between. This CDR3 is 14 amino acids long. Per the germline V gene, CDR1 is SGHNT and CDR2 is YENEEA. The CDR3: CASSLAATAGEQFF. For the CDR3, the DNA is TGTGCCAGCAGCTTAGCAGCGACCGCCGGTGAGCAGTTCTTC. The full variable domain, completed using reference TRBV11-3 and TRBJ2-1, is EAGVVQSPRYKIIEKKQPVAFWCNPISGHNTLYWYLQNLGQGPELLIRYENEEAVDDSQLPKDRFSAERLKGVDSTLKIQPAELGDSAVYLCASSLAATAGEQFFGPGTRLTVL.

The table lists this clonotype with a count of one. V and J are TRBV12-3 or TRBV12-4 and TRBJ2-5, with 9 bases aligning to TRBD1. This CDR3 is 16 amino acids long. The V segment lost 1 base and the J segment 2 bases; nucleotides outside the gene matches: 5. CDR3 loop: CASSLGDRASQETQYF. DNA for the CDR3: TGTGCCAGCAGTTTAGGGGACAGGGCCTCTCAAGAGACCCAGTACTTC.

This clonotype was observed many times. V and J are TRBV12-3 or TRBV12-4 and TRBJ1-2; D call uncertain. The germline V and J ends were trimmed by 4 bases and 8 bases, with 11 bases remaining between them. This CDR3 contains 12 residues. CDR3 coding DNA: TGTGCCAGCAGTTCTTATTCTGAGGGCTACACCTTC. Its protein product is CASSSYSEGYTF.

The chain combines TRBV5-1 with TRBJ2-3; 7 bases align to TRBD2. Germline CDR1 and CDR2: SGHRS and YFSETQ. The V gene end was trimmed by 8 bases and the J gene end by 7 bases; junction bases not matched to a gene: 10. CDR3 length equals 13 residues. The CDR3 sequence: CASGPGGSNTQYF. The CDR3 nucleotides read TGCGCCAGTGGGCCGGGGGGATCTAATACGCAGTATTTT.

This clonotype has at least ten counts. This chain links TRBV6-5 with TRBJ1-2; 10 positions agree with TRBD1. V was pared by 5 bases and J by 3 bases, with 9 bases of the junction left unmatched. This CDR3 region has 16 residues. CDR1 is MNHEY and CDR2 is SVGAGI in the germline V gene. CDR3: CASSTDPGQGYYGYTF. In nucleotides, the CDR3 is TGTGCCAGCAGTACTGATCCGGGACAGGGGTACTATGGCTACACCTTC.

This clonotype was seen many times. One end of the junction fails to match germline, which may point to a read error. The V and J genes are TRBV6-1 and TRBJ2-7, with unresolved D. The V gene's germline CDR1 is MNHNS and CDR2 SASEGT. The CDR3 extends over 14 amino acids. CDR3 in DNA: TGTGCCAGCAGCGAAGTCACTTTTTACTACGAGCAGTACTTC. This translates into CASSEVTFYYEQYF.

This clonotype was recorded many times. The chain employs TRBV7-2 and TRBJ2-1; D unresolved. This CDR3 contains 15 residues. V was shortened by 1 base and J by 0 bases, with 7 bases between the two germline ends. Germline CDR1 SGHTA, CDR2 FQGNSA. The CDR3 loop reads CASSLGLLSYNEQFF. The CDR3 bases are TGTGCCAGCAGCTTAGGGCTGCTCTCCTACAATGAGCAGTTCTTC.

This clonotype was counted only a few times. This may be a read error: a much more frequent sequence differs by one nucleotide. The chain is built from TRBV4-2 and TRBJ2-1; TRBD2 might be the D (5 bases). V was clipped by 0 bases and J by 8 bases, with 14 bases between them. The CDR3 runs to 15 residues. Germline V CDR1 and CDR2: LGHNA, YNFKEQ. CDR3 DNA sequence: TGTGCCAGCAGCCAAGAGGGCCAGCGGCGTGATGAGCAGTTCTTC. Amino acid sequence: CASSQEGQRRDEQFF.

This clonotype has a count of ten or more. The V and J genes are TRBV12-3 or TRBV12-4 and TRBJ1-5; the D is unclear. CDR3 size: 15 residues. V was shortened by 0 bases and J by 7 bases, with 13 bases between the two germline ends. The CDR3 region has the DNA TGTGCCAGCAGTTTAGCGTCCCCGACAAACCAGCCCCAGCATTTT. It specifies CASSLASPTNQPQHF.

Worth noting for this clonotype: A much bigger clone sits one base away, suggesting this may be a read error. The chain employs TRBV29-1 and TRBJ1-1, with 8 nucleotides matching TRBD1. CDR1 is SQVTM, CDR2 ANQGSEA, per germline. With V trimmed by 7 bases and J by 1 base, 14 bases remained unmatched. CDR3 length: 16 amino acids. The CDR3 spells CSGTGFRRTRNTEAFF. Written as DNA, the CDR3 is TGCAGCGGGACAGGGTTTCGTCGGACTCGGAACACTGAAGCTTTCTTT.

The chain has TRBV7-2 and TRBJ2-3, with D perhaps matching TRBD2 (5 bases). With 6 bases removed from V and 0 bases from J, the gap between germline ends came to 13 bases. There are 15 residues in the CDR3. Looked up from germline, CDR1 is SGHTA and CDR2 is FQGNSA. For the CDR3, the DNA is TGTGCCAGCAGTCTTACACGGACTAGCACAGATACGCAGTATTTT. Protein product: CASSLTRTSTDTQYF.

The J gene is TRBJ2-5, the V gene TRBV6-1, with 11 bases lining up with TRBD2. This CDR3 region has 14 residues. After removal of 9 bases from V and 5 bases from J, the junction contained 8 bases not matched to a gene. Germline V gene sequence: CDR1 MNHNS, CDR2 SASEGT. In DNA form, the CDR3 reads TGTGCCAGTATAGCGGGGGGGTCCGGGGAGACCCAGTACTTC. It specifies CASIAGGSGETQYF.

Comment on this clonotype: A clone one base away is much larger, so this may be a read error. CDR3 sequence: CASRLQGDGNQPQHF. The CDR3 DNA follows: TGCGCCAGCCGCTTACAGGGTGACGGCAATCAGCCCCAGCATTTT. V is TRBV5-1 and J is TRBJ1-5; D might be TRBD1 (6 bases). In germline, CDR1 is SGHRS, CDR2 YFSETQ. This CDR3 is built from 15 residues. The full variable domain, rest sourced from reference TRBV5-1 and TRBJ1-5, is KAGVTQTPRYLIKTRGQQVTLSCSPISGHRSVSWYQQTPGQGLQFLFEYFSETQRNKGNFPGRFSGRQFSNSRSEMNVSTLELGDSALYLCASRLQGDGNQPQHFGDGTRLSIL.

Ten or more counts support this clonotype. The chain couples TRBV12-3 or TRBV12-4 to TRBJ1-1, with 12 bases matching TRBD1. The V segment lost 5 bases and the J segment 8 bases; nucleotides outside the gene matches: 6. The CDR3 extends over 14 amino acids. Written as DNA, the CDR3 is TGTGCCAGCAGTCCTGGGACAGGGGGCAGAGAAGCTTTCTTT. Translated: CASSPGTGGREAFF.

This clonotype was detected ten times or more. The chain is built from TRBV29-1 and TRBJ1-1, with no clear D. V gave up 4 bases and J gave up 1 base, with 13 bases separating them. CDR1 and CDR2 from the germline V gene are SQVTM and ANQGSEA. The CDR3 is 14 residues long. CDR3 coding DNA: TGCAGCGTTGGAAGAGCTGACGGGAACACTGAAGCTTTCTTT. It codes for CSVGRADGNTEAFF.